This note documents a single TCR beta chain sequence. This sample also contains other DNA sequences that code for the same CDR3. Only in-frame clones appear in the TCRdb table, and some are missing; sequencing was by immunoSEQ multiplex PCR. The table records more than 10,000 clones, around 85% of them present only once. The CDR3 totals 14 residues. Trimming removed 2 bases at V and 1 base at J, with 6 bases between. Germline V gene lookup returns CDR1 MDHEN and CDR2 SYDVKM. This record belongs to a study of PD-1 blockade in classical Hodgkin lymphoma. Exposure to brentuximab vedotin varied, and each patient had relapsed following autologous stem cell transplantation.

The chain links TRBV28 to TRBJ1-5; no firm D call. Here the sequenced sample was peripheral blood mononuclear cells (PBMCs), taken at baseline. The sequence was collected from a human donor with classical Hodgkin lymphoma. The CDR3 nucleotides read TGTGCCAGCAGTTTACCCGGGAGCAATCAGCCCCAGCATTTT. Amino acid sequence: CASSLPGSNQPQHF.